This T cell receptor (beta chain) was identified during a study of shared clonotypes between healthy human individuals. Tens of millions of PBMCs went into genomic DNA for unsorted samples. The CDR3 is made up of 13 amino acids. From germline, CDR1 is SQVTM and CDR2 ANQGSEA. For this clone: A far larger clone is just one base off, so this is likely a read error.

TCRdb's table, derived via immunoSEQ multiplex PCR, lists solely in-frame clones and lacks some. The table has around 530,000 clones, around three quarters seen once. Sequencing used PBMCs. This TCR was recovered from a woman between 35 and 50 years old in good health. Some clones in this sample may be carry-over from other donors' samples. The V call is TRBV29-1, the J call TRBJ1-1; no clear D. The CDR3 spells CSVKRSTNTKAFF. As DNA, the CDR3 is TGCAGCGTTAAGAGGTCAACGAACACTAAAGCTTTCTTT.